This passage covers 30 T cell receptor beta chains from one sample sequenced in a study of T-cell reconstitution after alpha-beta-depleted transplantation in children. For TCRbeta, the library was prepared with unique molecular identifiers. A single record per CDR3 protein comes from TCRdb applying MiXCR to the PCR reads. The profile shows around 490,000 distinct CDR3 sequences, more than 9.5% of them singletons. This specimen was PBMCs, mostly from graft donor cells, taken 180 days after TCRalphabeta/CD19-depleted stem cell transplant. Source of these receptors: a female patient aged 2-9 years who had a stem cell transplant for aplastic anemia, so the T cells may come from the graft donor.

This clonotype appeared many times. The chain recombines TRBV28 with TRBJ2-7; D gene unclear. Per germline, CDR1 MDHEN and CDR2 SYDVKM. The V gene lost 4 bases and the J gene lost 6 bases, with 10 bases spanning the gap. The CDR3 spans 12 residues. CDR3 nucleotide sequence: TGTGCCAGCAGTTGGGGATTCGGCGAGCAGTACTTC. Protein: CASSWGFGEQYF.

This rearrangement joins TRBV4-1 to TRBJ2-1; 9 bases map to TRBD2. V lost 3 bases to trimming and J lost 13 bases; unmatched junction nucleotides: 10. Germline V gene data show CDR1 as MGHRA and CDR2 as YSYEKL. The CDR3 has 14 amino acids. CDR3 in amino acids: CASSHPLAGLDQFF. As DNA, the CDR3 is TGCGCCAGCAGCCACCCCCTAGCGGGGCTGGATCAGTTCTTC.

The chain links TRBV28 to TRBJ1-5; 7 bases line up with TRBD1. CDR1 and CDR2 (germline): MDHEN, SYDVKM. V gave up 7 bases and J gave up 1 base; unmatched junction bases: 7. The CDR3 is 15 amino acids. The chain's CDR3 is CASTPTGTSNQPQHF. CDR3 coding DNA: TGTGCCAGCACCCCGACAGGGACGAGCAATCAGCCCCAGCATTTT.

This clonotype was detected only a few times. This chain links TRBV5-8 with TRBJ1-5; D is perhaps TRBD1 (5 bases). Between the trimmed V and J ends, which lost 1 base and 4 bases, there was a span of 12 bases. The CDR3 totals 15 residues. CDR1 and CDR2 from the germline V gene are SGHTS and YDEGEE. Written as DNA, the CDR3 is TGTGCCAGCAGCTTGCGCAGGGTTGGTAATCAGCCCCAGCATTTT. As protein: CASSLRRVGNQPQHF.

At least ten counts were recorded for this clonotype. The gene calls are TRBV20-1 and TRBJ2-7; D remains unclear. This CDR3 is built from 12 residues. In germline, CDR1 is DFQATT, CDR2 SNEGSKA (reference sequence). V gave up 0 bases and J gave up 4 bases, with 7 bases separating them. The DNA for the CDR3 is TGCAGTGCTAGAGAAGCATGGTACGAGCAGTACTTC. It is translated as CSAREAWYEQYF.

A few counts support this clonotype. The genes are TRBV5-1 and TRBJ2-1; 9 bases align to TRBD1. Germline V gives CDR1 SGHRS, CDR2 YFSETQ. This CDR3 comprises 14 residues. V lost 4 bases, J lost 5 bases, and 4 bases stayed unmatched. CDR3 nucleotides: TGCGCCAGCAGCACGGGACAGGGCGACAATGAGCAGTTCTTC. This sequence encodes CASSTGQGDNEQFF.

The chain recombines TRBV29-1 with TRBJ1-1; D is unresolved. Germline V lookup: CDR1 SQVTM, CDR2 ANQGSEA. This CDR3 has 13 amino acids. V was shortened by 5 bases and J by 1 base, with 11 bases between the two germline ends. For the CDR3, the DNA is TGCAGCGTTAAGGGTGGCGGGAACACTGAAGCTTTCTTT. This encodes CSVKGGGNTEAFF.

The CDR3 reads CASSSQGERGNSPLHF. DNA for the CDR3: TGTGCCAGCAGTTCCCAGGGGGAAAGGGGAAATTCACCCCTCCACTTT. V gene TRBV27 combines with J gene TRBJ1-6; 7 nucleotides agree with TRBD1. V dropped 4 bases and J dropped 7; count of bases not matched to a gene: 10. CDR3 length: 16 residues. The germline V gene has CDR1 MNHEY and CDR2 SMNVEV (reference sequence).

Remarks on this clonotype: The junction shows a germline mismatch at one end, possibly a read error. This chain connects TRBV27 to TRBJ1-2; D is undetermined. The CDR3 runs 15 residues. The germline CDR1 and CDR2 sequences are MNHEY and SMNVEV (reference sequence). The CDR3 loop is CATSFSTGVGSGYTF. The CDR3 region has the DNA TGTGCCACCAGTTTTTCAACGGGAGTCGGTTCTGGCTACACCTTC.

This clonotype was recorded at least ten times. V usage is TRBV21-1 and J usage is TRBJ2-1; TRBD2 is taken as the D call from the table, unchecked against the DNA. TRBV21-1 is reported as a pseudogene. This CDR3 contains 15 residues. The CDR3 DNA follows: TGTGCCAGCAGCAACCTTAGCGGGAGGGACAATGAGCAGTTCTTC. It codes for CASSNLSGRDNEQFF.

This clonotype was counted a few times. V and J are TRBV19 and TRBJ2-1; the D gene is possibly TRBD1 (6 bases). The germline CDR1 and CDR2 sequences are LNHDA and SQIVND (reference sequence). The CDR3 is made up of 13 amino acids. V shed 3 bases and J shed 12 bases, with 15 bases lying between them. This chain's CDR3 is CASSITGTSGQFF. The CDR3 DNA reads TGTGCCAGTAGTATTACAGGGACATCGGGGCAGTTCTTC.

J is TRBJ1-4 and V is TRBV24-1, with 11 bases that match TRBD1. The germline gives CDR1 KGHDR, CDR2 SFDVKD. J was trimmed by 6 bases and V by 6 bases; bases with no gene match: 5. The CDR3 loop spans 15 amino acids. This CDR3 reads CATSSWTGGYEKLFF. In DNA, the CDR3 is TGTGCCACCAGTTCCTGGACAGGGGGCTATGAAAAACTGTTTTTT.

CDR3 DNA sequence: TGCAGCGTTGAAGTCAGCCACGCCTATGGCTACACCTTC. It specifies CSVEVSHAYGYTF. This chain links TRBV29-1 with TRBJ1-2; D unclear. V dropped 1 base and J dropped 4 bases, with 10 bases sitting between them. The CDR3 runs to 13 residues. The germline CDR1 and CDR2 sequences are SQVTM and ANQGSEA.

This rearrangement joins TRBV5-1 to TRBJ2-6, with D uncertain. Trimming shortened V by 0 bases and J by 4 bases, and 14 bases separated the two germline ends. Per germline, CDR1 SGHRS and CDR2 YFSETQ. The CDR3 spans 17 residues. The CDR3 DNA reads as TGCGCCAGCAGCTTGGGGCCGCGCAACGCCGGGGCCAACGTCCTGACTTTC. Its protein is CASSLGPRNAGANVLTF. Looking up the rest from reference TRBV5-1 and TRBJ2-6 gives the full variable domain: KAGVTQTPRYLIKTRGQQVTLSCSPISGHRSVSWYQQTPGQGLQFLFEYFSETQRNKGNFPGRFSGRQFSNSRSEMNVSTLELGDSALYLCASSLGPRNAGANVLTFGAGSRLTVL.

Ten or more counts support this clonotype. At one end the junction does not follow the germline gene, possibly because of a read error. V is TRBV5-1 and J is TRBJ2-2, with TRBD2 as a possible D gene (6 bases). The CDR3 covers 14 residues. The germline CDR1 and CDR2 sequences are SGHRS and YFSETQ. In nucleotides, the CDR3 is TGTGCCAGCAGCTTAGCGGCCAACACCGGGGAGCTGTTTTTT. Amino acids: CASSLAANTGELFF. Full variable domain (rest looked up from reference TRBV5-1 and TRBJ2-2): KAGVTQTPRYLIKTRGQQVTLSCSPISGHRSVSWYQQTPGQGLQFLFEYFSETQRNKGNFPGRFSGRQFSNSRSEMNVSTLELGDSALYLCASSLAANTGELFFGEGSRLTVL.

This clonotype was recorded once. The V call is TRBV28, the J call TRBJ1-4; 9 bases line up with TRBD1. From germline, CDR1 is MDHEN and CDR2 SYDVKM. The CDR3 extends over 16 amino acids. V was clipped by 5 bases and J by 5 bases; unmatched bases: 9. The CDR3 spells CASSTPGQGQNEKLFF. The DNA for the CDR3 is TGTGCCAGCAGTACCCCGGGACAGGGTCAAAATGAAAAACTGTTTTTT.

This clonotype came up a few times. This sequence joins TRBV20-1 and TRBJ2-1; 10 bases are a match to TRBD2. The CDR3 is 20 amino acids. The J segment lost 0 bases and the V segment lost 3 bases, leaving 17 bases of the junction unmatched. Looked up from germline, CDR1 is DFQATT and CDR2 is SNEGSKA (reference sequence). CDR3: CSARSLGLATFSSSYNEQFF. The CDR3 region has the DNA TGCAGTGCTAGGAGCCTGGGACTAGCGACCTTCTCGAGCTCCTACAATGAGCAGTTCTTC.

The chain combines TRBV11-1 with TRBJ2-5; 7 bases line up with TRBD2. CDR1 is SGHAT, CDR2 FQDESV, per germline (reference sequence). J was trimmed by 4 bases and V by 3 bases; bases with no gene match: 2. This CDR3 is built from 13 residues. The DNA for the CDR3 is TGTGCCAGCAGCTTCACTAGCGTAGAGACCCAGTACTTC. It translates to CASSFTSVETQYF.

This clonotype has just a few counts. The V call is TRBV25-1, the J call TRBJ2-5; either TRBD1 or TRBD2 may supply D (5 bases each). V lost 8 bases, J lost 4 bases, and 17 bases lay in between. Per germline, CDR1 MGHDK and CDR2 SYGVNS. The CDR3 has 14 residues. This CDR3 reads CASVEGRLGETQYF. For the CDR3, the DNA is TGTGCCAGCGTCGAGGGGCGCTTGGGAGAGACCCAGTACTTC.

This clonotype showed up just a few times. The chain employs TRBV5-1 and TRBJ2-2; 13 positions agree with TRBD2. This CDR3 contains 16 residues. J was trimmed by 4 bases and V by 3 bases; bases with no gene match: 3. Germline V lookup: CDR1 SGHRS, CDR2 YFSETQ. CDR3 sequence: CASSSTSGRPTGELFF. The CDR3 coding sequence is TGCGCCAGCAGCTCGACTAGCGGGAGGCCCACCGGGGAGCTGTTTTTT.

This clonotype was counted between two and nine times. The chain joins TRBV15 to TRBJ2-1; TRBD2 is a possible D gene (6 bases). The CDR3 has 15 residues. The V gene's germline CDR1 is LNHNV and CDR2 YYDKDF (reference sequence). Trimming stripped 0 bases from V and 8 bases from J, with 14 bases between. This CDR3 is CATSRDGTGVHEQFF. The CDR3 nucleotides are TGTGCCACCAGCAGAGATGGGACGGGAGTACATGAGCAGTTCTTC.

This clonotype has a handful of counts. The rearrangement uses TRBV12-3 or TRBV12-4 and TRBJ2-1; D call uncertain. V shed 1 base and J shed 5 bases, with 6 bases lying between them. The CDR3 loop spans 13 amino acids. The CDR3 spells CASSLVVNNEQFF. The CDR3 nucleotides are TGTGCCAGCAGTTTAGTGGTTAACAATGAGCAGTTCTTC.

V is TRBV3-1 and J is TRBJ2-1; no definite D call. CDR1 LGHDT and CDR2 YNNKEL come from the germline V gene (reference sequence). The CDR3 spans 14 residues. V lost 4 bases to trimming and J lost 9 bases, with 16 bases between them. The CDR3 loop is CASSLSLQASEQFF. DNA of the CDR3: TGTGCCAGCAGCCTTTCACTTCAGGCATCTGAGCAGTTCTTC.

Only a few counts were recorded for this clonotype. V usage is TRBV24-1 and J usage is TRBJ2-5; possible D gene TRBD1, 6 bases. Germline CDR1 and CDR2: KGHDR and SFDVKD. Trimming cost V 7 bases and J 5 bases, with 13 bases left between them. The CDR3 spans 13 residues. The CDR3 here is CATRAGAGETQYF. The DNA of the CDR3 is TGTGCCACCAGGGCAGGGGCAGGGGAGACCCAGTACTTC.

The gene calls are TRBV7-9 and TRBJ1-5, with D possibly being TRBD1 (5 bases). The V end was cut by 3 bases, the J end by 7 bases, with 16 bases between. The germline V gene has CDR1 SEHNR and CDR2 FQNEAQ (reference sequence). The CDR3 consists of 15 residues. The CDR3 spells CASSLGTLGMQPQHF. As DNA, the CDR3 is TGTGCCAGCAGCTTGGGGACCTTGGGAATGCAGCCCCAGCATTTT.

V and J are TRBV20-1 and TRBJ2-1; TRBD1 matches 8 bases. This CDR3 comprises 17 residues. Germline CDR1 reads DFQATT; CDR2 reads SNEGSKA (reference sequence). J was trimmed by 0 bases and V by 5 bases; bases with no gene match: 12. The CDR3 spells CSAAGTGLLASYNEQFF. CDR3 in DNA: TGCAGTGCTGCCGGGACAGGTTTATTAGCCTCCTACAATGAGCAGTTCTTC.

This clonotype showed up many times. This chain links TRBV20-1 with TRBJ2-1, with a possible D match to TRBD2 (6 bases). CDR1 is DFQATT and CDR2 is SNEGSKA in the germline V gene (reference sequence). Trimming cost V 5 bases and J 2 bases, with 10 bases left between them. This CDR3 spans 13 amino acids. The CDR3 nucleotides are TGCAGTGCTGCTAGCGATCCCTACAATGAGCAGTTCTTC. It yields the protein CSAASDPYNEQFF.

CDR3 DNA sequence: TGTGCCAGCAGCGTGGACAGGGCGAACACCGGGGAGCTGTTTTTT. This translates into CASSVDRANTGELFF. The rearrangement links TRBV9 to TRBJ2-2; the match to TRBD1 covers 8 bases. CDR1 is SGDLS and CDR2 is YYNGEE in the germline V gene. With 2 bases clipped from V and 0 bases from J, the junction kept 0 bases outside the gene matches. CDR3 length: 15 residues.

This clonotype was seen more than once but under ten times. The V call is TRBV28, the J call TRBJ2-7; the match to TRBD2 covers 7 bases. The germline V gene encodes CDR1 MDHEN and CDR2 SYDVKM. CDR3 length: 16 amino acids. Losses at the gene ends were 4 bases for V and 1 base for J; bases not matched to a gene: 10. The CDR3 DNA follows: TGTGCCAGCAGTTCTCCAAAGGGCGGGAGTTCCTACGAGCAGTACTTC. It is translated as CASSSPKGGSSYEQYF.

This clonotype was observed at least ten times. This chain links TRBV10-3 with TRBJ2-7, with D uncertain. The V and J ends lost 2 bases and 9 bases respectively, with 11 bases between them. Germline CDR1 and CDR2: ENHRY and SYGVKD. The CDR3 contains 12 residues. The chain's CDR3 is CAISEGTTRQYV. DNA for the CDR3: TGTGCCATCAGTGAGGGAACTACCAGGCAGTACGTC.